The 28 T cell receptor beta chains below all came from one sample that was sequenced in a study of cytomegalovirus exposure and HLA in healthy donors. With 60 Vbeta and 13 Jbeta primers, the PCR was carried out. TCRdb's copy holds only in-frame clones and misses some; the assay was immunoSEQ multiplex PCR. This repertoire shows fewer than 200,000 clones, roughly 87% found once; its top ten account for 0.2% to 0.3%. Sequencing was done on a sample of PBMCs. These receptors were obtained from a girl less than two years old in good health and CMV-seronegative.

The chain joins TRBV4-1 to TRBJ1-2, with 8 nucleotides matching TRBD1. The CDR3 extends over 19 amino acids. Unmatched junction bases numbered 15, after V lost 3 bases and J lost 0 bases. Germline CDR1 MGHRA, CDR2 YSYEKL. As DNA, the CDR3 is TGCGCCAGCAGCCAGGAGTCCGGGACAGGTGGATATTCTAACTATGGCTACACCTTC. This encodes CASSQESGTGGYSNYGYTF.

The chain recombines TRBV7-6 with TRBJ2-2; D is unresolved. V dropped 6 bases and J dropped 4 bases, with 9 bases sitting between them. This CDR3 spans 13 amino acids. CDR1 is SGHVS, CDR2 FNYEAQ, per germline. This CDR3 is CASSAGGTGELFF. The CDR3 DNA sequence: TGTGCCAGCAGTGCAGGTGGCACCGGGGAGCTGTTTTTT.

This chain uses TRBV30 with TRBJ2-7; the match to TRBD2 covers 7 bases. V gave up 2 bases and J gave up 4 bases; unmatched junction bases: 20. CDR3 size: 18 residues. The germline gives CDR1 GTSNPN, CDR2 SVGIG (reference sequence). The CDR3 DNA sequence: TGTGCCTGGAGTCTATCCGCTACTCTAGCGGCTAGGGCTTACGAGCAGTACTTC. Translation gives CAWSLSATLAARAYEQYF.

The CDR3 DNA sequence: TGCAGCGTTGATGGGACAGGGGCGTACGAGCAGTACTTC. It specifies CSVDGTGAYEQYF. This sequence joins TRBV29-1 and TRBJ2-7; the match to TRBD1 covers 10 bases. Germline CDR1 and CDR2: SQVTM and ANQGSEA. Unmatched junction bases numbered 3, after V lost 3 bases and J lost 4 bases. The CDR3 has 13 amino acids.

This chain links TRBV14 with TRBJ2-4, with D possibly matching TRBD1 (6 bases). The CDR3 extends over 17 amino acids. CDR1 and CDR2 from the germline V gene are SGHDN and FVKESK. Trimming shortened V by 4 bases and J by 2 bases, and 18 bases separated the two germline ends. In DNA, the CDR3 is TGTGCCAGCAGCCTGACGACAGGTAGTGGGACCAAAAACATTCAGTACTTC. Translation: CASSLTTGSGTKNIQYF.

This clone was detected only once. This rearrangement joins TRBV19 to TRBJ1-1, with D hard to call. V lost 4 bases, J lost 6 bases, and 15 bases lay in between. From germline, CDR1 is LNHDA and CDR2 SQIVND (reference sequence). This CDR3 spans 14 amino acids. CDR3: CASSKHGDSAEAFF. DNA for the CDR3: TGTGCCAGTAGTAAACACGGGGATAGCGCTGAAGCTTTCTTT.

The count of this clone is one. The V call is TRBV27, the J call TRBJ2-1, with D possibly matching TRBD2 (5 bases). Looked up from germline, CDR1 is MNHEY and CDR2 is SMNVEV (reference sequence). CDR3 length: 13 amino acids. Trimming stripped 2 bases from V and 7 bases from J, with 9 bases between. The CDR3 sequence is CASSLARGNEQFF. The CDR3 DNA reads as TGTGCCAGCAGTTTAGCCCGAGGGAATGAGCAGTTCTTC.

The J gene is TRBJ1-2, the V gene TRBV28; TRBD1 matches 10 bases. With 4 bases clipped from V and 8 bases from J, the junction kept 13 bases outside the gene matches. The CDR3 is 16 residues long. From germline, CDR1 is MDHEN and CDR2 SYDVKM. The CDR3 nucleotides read TGTGCCAGCAGTTCTCCTTCGACAGGGGGCTTTGGAGGCTACACCTTC. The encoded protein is CASSSPSTGGFGGYTF.

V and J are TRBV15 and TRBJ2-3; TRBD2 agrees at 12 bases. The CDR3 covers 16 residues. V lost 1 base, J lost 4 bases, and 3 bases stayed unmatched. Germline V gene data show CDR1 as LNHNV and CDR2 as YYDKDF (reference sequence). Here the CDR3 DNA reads TGTGCCACCAGCAGAGGTTCTAGCGGGGGGGCAGATACGCAGTATTTT. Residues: CATSRGSSGGADTQYF.

The CDR3 is CASSLGSHQPQHF. CDR3 sequence (DNA): TGTGCCAGCAGCTTAGGAAGCCATCAGCCCCAGCATTTT. This chain connects TRBV11-2 to TRBJ1-5; the D is unclear. CDR3 length equals 13 residues. From germline, CDR1 is SGHAT and CDR2 FQNNGV. V gave up 1 base and J gave up 5 bases, with 6 bases separating them.

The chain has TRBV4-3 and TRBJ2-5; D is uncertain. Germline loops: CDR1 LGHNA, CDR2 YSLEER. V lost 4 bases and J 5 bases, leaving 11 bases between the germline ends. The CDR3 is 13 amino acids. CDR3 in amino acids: CASSRAMEETQYF. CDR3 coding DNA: TGCGCCAGCAGCCGTGCGATGGAGGAGACCCAGTACTTC.

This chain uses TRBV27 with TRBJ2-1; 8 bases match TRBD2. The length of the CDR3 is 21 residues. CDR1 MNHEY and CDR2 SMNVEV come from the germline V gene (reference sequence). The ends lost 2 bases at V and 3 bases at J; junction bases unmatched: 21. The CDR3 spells CASSLHGLAGVGRNHYNEQFF. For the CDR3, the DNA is TGTGCCAGCAGTTTACACGGACTAGCAGGAGTTGGGAGAAACCACTACAATGAGCAGTTCTTC.

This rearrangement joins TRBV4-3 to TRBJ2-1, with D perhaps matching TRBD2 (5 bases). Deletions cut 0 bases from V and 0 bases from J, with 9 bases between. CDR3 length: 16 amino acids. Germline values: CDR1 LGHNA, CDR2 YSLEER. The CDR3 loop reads CASSQDPLASYNEQFF. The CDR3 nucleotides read TGCGCCAGCAGCCAAGATCCCCTAGCCTCCTACAATGAGCAGTTCTTC.

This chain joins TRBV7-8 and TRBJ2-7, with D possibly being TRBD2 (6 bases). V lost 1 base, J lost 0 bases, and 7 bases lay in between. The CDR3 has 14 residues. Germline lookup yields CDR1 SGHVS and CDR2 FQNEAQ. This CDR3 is CASSLGRASYEQYF. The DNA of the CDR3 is TGTGCCAGCAGCTTAGGGAGGGCCTCCTACGAGCAGTACTTC.

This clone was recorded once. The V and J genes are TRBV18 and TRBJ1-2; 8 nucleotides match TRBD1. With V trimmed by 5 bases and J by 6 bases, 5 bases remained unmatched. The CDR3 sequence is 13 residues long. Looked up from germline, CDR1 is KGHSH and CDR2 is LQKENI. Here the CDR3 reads CASSGGTGNGYTF. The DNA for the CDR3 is TGTGCCAGCTCAGGAGGGACAGGAAATGGCTACACCTTC.

CDR3 protein: CASSRTSGSGEQFF. For the CDR3, the DNA is TGTGCCAGCAGCCGTACTAGCGGGTCGGGTGAGCAGTTCTTC. The J gene is TRBJ2-1, the V gene TRBV7-8, with TRBD2 identical over 9 bases. The CDR3 is made up of 14 amino acids. V lost 5 bases, J lost 9 bases, and 8 bases stayed unmatched. Germline-derived CDR1 and CDR2 are SGHVS and FQNEAQ.

The CDR3 region is CASSILDRGDNEQFF. CDR3 sequence (DNA): TGTGCCAGTAGTATTTTGGACAGGGGCGACAATGAGCAGTTCTTC. V and J are TRBV19 and TRBJ2-1; TRBD1 aligns across 9 bases. Trimming removed 3 bases from V and 5 bases from J; junction bases left unmatched: 5. The CDR3 consists of 15 residues. Germline V gene data show CDR1 as LNHDA and CDR2 as SQIVND (reference sequence).

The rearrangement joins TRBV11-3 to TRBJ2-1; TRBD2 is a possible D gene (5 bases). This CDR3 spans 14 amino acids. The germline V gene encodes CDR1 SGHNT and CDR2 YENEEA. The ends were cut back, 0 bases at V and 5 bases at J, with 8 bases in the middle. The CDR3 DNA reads TGTGCCAGCAGCTTAGAAAGCGGTAACAATGAGCAGTTCTTC. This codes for CASSLESGNNEQFF. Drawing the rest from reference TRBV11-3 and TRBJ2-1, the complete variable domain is EAGVVQSPRYKIIEKKQPVAFWCNPISGHNTLYWYLQNLGQGPELLIRYENEEAVDDSQLPKDRFSAERLKGVDSTLKIQPAELGDSAVYLCASSLESGNNEQFFGPGTRLTVL.

The CDR3 loop is CASRWGDRGSSEQFF. The CDR3 region has the DNA TGTGCCAGCAGATGGGGAGACAGGGGGAGTTCGGAGCAGTTCTTC. The rearrangement links TRBV7-9 to TRBJ2-1; 9 nucleotides line up with TRBD1. V shed 6 bases, J shed 10 bases, and the junction held 13 bases outside the gene matches. Germline V gives CDR1 SEHNR, CDR2 FQNEAQ (reference sequence). The CDR3 runs to 15 residues.

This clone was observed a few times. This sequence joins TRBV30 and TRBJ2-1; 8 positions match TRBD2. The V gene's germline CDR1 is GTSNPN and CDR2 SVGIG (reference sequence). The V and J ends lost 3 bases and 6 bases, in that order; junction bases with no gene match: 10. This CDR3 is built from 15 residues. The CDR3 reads CAWSSVYLAGNEQFF. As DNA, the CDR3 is TGTGCCTGGAGCAGTGTTTACCTAGCGGGCAATGAGCAGTTCTTC.

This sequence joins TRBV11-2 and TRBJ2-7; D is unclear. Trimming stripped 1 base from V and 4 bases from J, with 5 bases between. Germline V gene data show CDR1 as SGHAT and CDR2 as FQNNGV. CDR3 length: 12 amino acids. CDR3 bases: TGTGCCAGCAGCTTAGTCGTATACGAGCAGTACTTC. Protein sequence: CASSLVVYEQYF.

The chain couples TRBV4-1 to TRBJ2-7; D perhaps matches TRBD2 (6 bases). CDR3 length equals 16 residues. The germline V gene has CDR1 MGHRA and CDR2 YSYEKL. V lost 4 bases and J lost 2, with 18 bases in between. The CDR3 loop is CASSLGGGDRPYEQYF. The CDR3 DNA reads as TGCGCCAGCAGCCTCGGAGGCGGGGACCGACCCTACGAGCAGTACTTC.

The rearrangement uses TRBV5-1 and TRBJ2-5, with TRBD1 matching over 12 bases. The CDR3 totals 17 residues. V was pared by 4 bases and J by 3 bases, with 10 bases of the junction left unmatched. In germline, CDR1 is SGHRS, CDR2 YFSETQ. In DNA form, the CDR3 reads TGCGCCAGCAGCCCGCCCCTCGGGACAGGGGGCGAAGAGACCCAGTACTTC. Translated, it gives CASSPPLGTGGEETQYF.

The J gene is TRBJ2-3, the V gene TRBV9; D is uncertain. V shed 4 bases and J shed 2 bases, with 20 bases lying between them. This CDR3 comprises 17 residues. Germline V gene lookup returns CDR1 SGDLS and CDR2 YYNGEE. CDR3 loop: CASSPRGPRDTTDTQYF. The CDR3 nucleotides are TGTGCCAGCAGCCCACGTGGCCCGCGAGACACCACAGATACGCAGTATTTT.

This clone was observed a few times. The CDR3 DNA reads TGTGCCAGCAGCGTAGCGGGGTCACGCACAGATACGCAGTATTTT. Its translation: CASSVAGSRTDTQYF. J is TRBJ2-3 and V is TRBV9; TRBD2 is a possible D gene (5 bases). V was trimmed by 0 bases and J by 1 base, leaving 9 bases between them. Germline V CDR1 and CDR2: SGDLS, YYNGEE. The CDR3 has 15 amino acids.

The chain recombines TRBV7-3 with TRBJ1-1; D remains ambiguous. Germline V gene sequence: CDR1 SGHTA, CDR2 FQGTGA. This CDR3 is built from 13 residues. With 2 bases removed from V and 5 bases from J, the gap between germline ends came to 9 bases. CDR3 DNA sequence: TGTGCCAGCAGCTTACATCCCGGGACTGAAGCTTTCTTT. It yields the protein CASSLHPGTEAFF.

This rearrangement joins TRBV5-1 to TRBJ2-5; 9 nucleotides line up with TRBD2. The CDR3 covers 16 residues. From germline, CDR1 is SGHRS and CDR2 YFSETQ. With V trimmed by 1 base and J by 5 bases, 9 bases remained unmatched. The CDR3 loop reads CASSLLSLAGEETQYF. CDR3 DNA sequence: TGCGCCAGCAGCTTGCTTTCGTTAGCGGGAGAGGAGACCCAGTACTTC.

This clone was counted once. Here the CDR3 reads CASLLGQGERDTQYF. For the CDR3, the DNA is TGTGCCAGCCTCCTCGGACAGGGGGAACGGGATACGCAGTATTTT. This chain joins TRBV2 and TRBJ2-3; 10 bases are shared with TRBD1. Germline V gene data show CDR1 as SNHLY and CDR2 as FYNNEI. The V gene end was trimmed by 8 bases and the J gene end by 6 bases; junction bases not matched to a gene: 11. The CDR3 sequence is 15 residues long.